Listed below are T cell receptor beta chains from one sample, sequenced in a study of blood T cells in healthy people across ages. TCRdb re-called the 5' RACE reads through MiXCR, storing one row per CDR3 protein. The sample holds hundreds of thousands of distinct CDR3 sequences, about 42% seen once. Material for sequencing was blood. The receptors shown here come from a man between 60 and 75 years old in good health. CDR3s include the opening cysteine and the closing phenylalanine or tryptophan. A D gene is named only where the DNA matches it firmly. The size of a clone is reported for some rows only, either as once, few or many, or as a class for expanded clones.

- | - | TRBJ2-1 | TRBV10-3 | TGTGCCATCAGTGAGTCGAACACACTCTACAATGAGCAGTTCTTC | CAISESNTLYNEQFF
- | - | TRBJ2-7 | TRBV5-1 | TGCGCCAGCAGCTTGGCCCGAAGGGACGAGCAGTACTTC | CASSLARRDEQYF
TRBD2 | few | TRBJ2-4 | TRBV4-1 | TGCGCCAGCAGCCAAGAAGAAATAGCGGGGGTGCAGTACTTC | CASSQEEIAGVQYF
- | - | TRBJ2-3 | TRBV12-5 | TGTGCTAGTGGACCGCTTTGGCGGAAGGACACAGATACGCAGTATTTT | CASGPLWRKDTDTQYF
- | - | TRBJ1-4 | TRBV3-1 | TGTGCCAGCAGCCCTCGACGGTCAACTAATGAAAAACTGTTTTTT | CASSPRRSTNEKLFF
TRBD2 | - | TRBJ2-3 | TRBV3-1 | TGTGCCAGCAGCCGGCCTAGCGGGGATCCGAGGGATACGCAGTATTTT | CASSRPSGDPRDTQYF
- | - | TRBJ1-5 | TRBV6-5 | TGTGCCAGCGCCCTGGCATATAGCAATCAGCCCCAGCATTTT | CASALAYSNQPQHF
- | few | TRBJ2-1 | TRBV7-2 | TGTGCCAGCAGCTCGGGACTCCTTGACGTCAGCGAGCAGTTCTTC | CASSSGLLDVSEQFF
TRBD2 | - | TRBJ2-5 | TRBV4-1 | TGCGCCAGCAGCCAATCGGGGGCTGCTAGCGGGTCCCAAGAGACCCAGTACTTC | CASSQSGAASGSQETQYF
TRBD1 | - | TRBJ2-7 | TRBV4-1 | TGCGCCAGCAGCCAAAGTTTAACCGGGACAGGGGGTAACGAGCAGTACTTC | CASSQSLTGTGGNEQYF
- | - | TRBJ1-2 | TRBV18 | TGTGCCAGCTCACCACCCTCGACGGTCCGGAGCTATGGCTACACCTTC | CASSPPSTVRSYGYTF
TRBD1 | - | TRBJ2-7 | TRBV6-6 | TGTGCCAGCAGTTACTCGAGGGTCGACAGGGGAAACTACGAGCAGTACTTC | CASSYSRVDRGNYEQYF
- | once | TRBJ2-1 | TRBV7-2 | TGTGCCAGCAGCTTCACTTTCAATGAGCAGTTCTTC | CASSFTFNEQFF
- | - | TRBJ2-1 | TRBV4-1 | TGCGCCAGCAGCCATGCATCCGGGACACCTAGGGATGAGCAGTTCTTC | CASSHASGTPRDEQFF
- | - | TRBJ1-6 | TRBV27 | TGTGCCAGCAGTTTTAGGGGCAGGGGCGCGCGTAATTCACCCCTCCACTTT | CASSFRGRGARNSPLHF
TRBD2 | - | TRBJ2-3 | TRBV7-2 | TGTGCCAGCAGTTCGAGACTAGCGGGGGTTACAGATACGCAGTATTTT | CASSSRLAGVTDTQYF
TRBD1 | once | TRBJ1-6 | TRBV4-1 | TGCGCCAGCGGCCAAGAACAGGGGGCGCAAAATTCACCCCTCCACTTT | CASGQEQGAQNSPLHF
- | - | TRBJ2-1 | TRBV7-3 | TGTGCCAGCAGCCCAAGGGGCCCCCTCAATGAGCAGTTCTTC | CASSPRGPLNEQFF
- | - | TRBJ1-1 | TRBV7-9 | TGTGCCAGCAGCTTGCTGGATGAAGCTTTCTTT | CASSLLDEAFF
TRBD2 | - | TRBJ2-1 | TRBV28 | TGTGCCAGCAGTTTAGCGGGGGACAATGAGCAGTTCTTC | CASSLAGDNEQFF
- | - | TRBJ2-4 | TRBV4-3 | TGCGCCAGCAGCCAGCTGGTCGGAGGGGACATTCAGTACTTC | CASSQLVGGDIQYF
TRBD1 | few | TRBJ2-3 | TRBV9 | TGTGCCAGCAGCGTACAAAGGGGACAGAGCACAGATACGCAGTATTTT | CASSVQRGQSTDTQYF
TRBD1 | many | TRBJ2-7 | TRBV5-5 | TGTGCCAGCAGCATAGGACAGGCAACCTCCTACGAGCAGTACTTC | CASSIGQATSYEQYF
- | - | TRBJ2-3 | TRBV11-2 | TGTGCCAACAGGGACAGCACAGATACGCAGTATTTT | CANRDSTDTQYF
- | few | TRBJ2-5 | TRBV5-1 | TGCGCCAGCAGCTTGGATTCGGCGGGAAGAGAGACCCAGTACTTC | CASSLDSAGRETQYF
- | - | TRBJ2-2 | TRBV12-3/TRBV12-4 | TGTGCCAGCAGTTTAGGGGACCCACGGCTGGCCGGGGAGCTGTTTTTT | CASSLGDPRLAGELFF
- | few | TRBJ2-6 | TRBV20-1 | TGCAGTGCTAGCAAGGGTACTGGGGCCAACGTCCTGACTTTC | CSASKGTGANVLTF
- | - | TRBJ1-5 | TRBV6-6 | TGTGCCAGCAGTTACGTAAAAACAGATCAGCCCCAGCATTTT | CASSYVKTDQPQHF
TRBD1 | - | TRBJ2-1 | TRBV10-3 | TGTGCCATCACGATGCAGGGGGCCTACAATGAGCAGTTCTTC | CAITMQGAYNEQFF
TRBD1 | - | TRBJ1-5 | TRBV4-1 | TGCGCCAGCAGCCAAGATACAGGGGGCATGGTTCAGCCCCAGCATTTT | CASSQDTGGMVQPQHF
TRBD1 | - | TRBJ1-1 | TRBV12-3/TRBV12-4 | TGTGCCAGCAGTGGGACAGGGAGGCAGAGCGCTGAAGCTTTCTTT | CASSGTGRQSAEAFF
TRBD2 | - | TRBJ2-1 | TRBV25-1 | TGTGCCAGCAGTGACCGCCTGACTAGCGGGGGTCCTTTCCTCTACAATGAGCAGTTCTTC | CASSDRLTSGGPFLYNEQFF
TRBD1 | few | TRBJ1-1 | TRBV7-9 | TGTGCCAGCAGCTTTGAAGCAGGACAGGGGGGGGCTGAAGCTTTCTTT | CASSFEAGQGGAEAFF
- | - | TRBJ2-7 | TRBV20-1 | TGCAGTGCTAGTCGGCATGGGTACGAGCAGTACTTC | CSASRHGYEQYF
- | - | TRBJ2-2 | TRBV3-1 | TGTGCCAGCAGCCAAGCGGGCGGCATGAACACCGGGGAGCTGTTTTTT | CASSQAGGMNTGELFF
- | few | TRBJ2-1 | TRBV7-2 | TGTGCCAGCAGCTTAGTTTTTAATGAGCAGTTCTTC | CASSLVFNEQFF
TRBD1 | - | TRBJ1-4 | TRBV27 | TGTGCCAGCAGTCTGGGACAGGGATTCAATGAAAAACTGTTTTTT | CASSLGQGFNEKLFF
- | - | TRBJ1-4 | TRBV4-3 | TGCGCCAGCAGCCAAGCAGGGGCGCTGCGGAATGAAAAACTGTTTTTT | CASSQAGALRNEKLFF
- | - | TRBJ2-1 | TRBV27 | TGTGCCAGCAGCCGGTGGAACAATGAGCAGTTCTTC | CASSRWNNEQFF
- | - | TRBJ2-1 | TRBV6-2/TRBV6-3 | TGTGCCAGCAAGGACCTCGACAATGAGCAGTTCTTC | CASKDLDNEQFF
- | many | TRBJ2-6 | TRBV3-1 | TGTGCCAGCAGCCAAGATCTGCTGGCTGGGGCCAACGTCCTGACTTTC | CASSQDLLAGANVLTF
- | - | TRBJ2-1 | TRBV7-2 | TGTGCCAGCAGCTTAGCTAGCGGTGCATCCTACAATGAGCAGTTCTTC | CASSLASGASYNEQFF
- | once | TRBJ2-5 | TRBV14 | TGTGCCAGCAGCCAGGGTTCTTGGGCCCAGTACTTC | CASSQGSWAQYF